This T cell receptor (beta chain) was sequenced in a study of blood T cell repertoires in COVID-19 (TCRdb year 2020). About the investigation overall: Samples from collaborators originated in the United States, Italy and Spain and spanned both the acute and convalescent phases of COVID-19. The prospective study material was composed of cDNA or gDNA derived from T cells, B-cell-depleted T cells, or PBMCs. Subjects who had been exposed to COVID-19, were actively infected with it, or had recovered from it provided the deeply sampled blood TCRbeta repertoires that made up the dataset. The repertoires were released in a freely available public database intended as a resource for research on the immune response to SARS-CoV-2. Samples came from the ongoing ImmuneRACE study (first 160 participants) plus 1,254 subjects from 6 global collaborators. Nearly every sample came with metadata listing a de-identified subject ID, COVID-19 status, age in years and sex. HLA class I and class II types, where available, came from metadata supplied by the sample provider rather than from assay-based typing. Broad study findings and their caveats: Clinical and demographic metadata were provided uncurated, with the amount varying by source and participant.

The collaborating institutions used their own protocols to collect whole blood in K2EDTA tubes. For TCRbeta analysis, collaborators shipped samples as frozen whole blood, isolated PBMCs, or DNA extracted from either of those sample types. The V end loses 3 bases and the J end loses 0 bases, and a stretch of 8 bases separates them. Taken from the germline V gene, the CDR1 and CDR2 loops are KGHSH and LQKENI. CDR3 length: 14 amino acids, cysteine to phenylalanine. Of the read, only the CDR3 DNA is kept; its 42 bases are in frame from base 1. Note on this clone: Which antigen it targets is not known. No much larger clone is present one base from it, and per-base qualities are unavailable.

The immunoSEQ Assay, a bias-controlled multiplex PCR, was used to amplify TCRbeta CDR3 regions from genomic DNA. In the original analysis: The number of nucleated cells in each sample was estimated by amplification of reference gene primers within the assay. To quantify the absolute abundance of each unique TCRbeta CDR3 rearrangement, sequence reads were collapsed and filtered. For each sample, productive Simpson clonality was calculated as the square root of Simpson's diversity index over productive rearrangements. In its TCRdb copy, this immuneACCESS table keeps in-frame sequences only and misses some clones. Where compared with another copy, unresolved V genes explain less than half of these, and the others have no known cause. That table supplies the V and J calls and clone size; D and trimming were determined from the DNA. The sample table records more than 200,000 clones; around 80% of these occur just once. The ten largest account for under 11% of the sample.

The TCR was taken from a woman at least 80 years old with acute or convalescent COVID-19. The sequencing sample was made of peripheral blood. The sequence joins TRBV18 to TRBJ1-1, and possibly TRBD1, on 5 matching bases. The DNA sequence reads TGTGCCAGCTCACCGGCAGGGATGAACACTGAAGCTTTCTTT. This codes for CASSPAGMNTEAFF. Full variable domain (CDR3 extended with the reference TRBV18 and TRBJ1-1 proteins): NAGVMQNPRHLVRRRGQEARLRCSPMKGHSHVYWYRQLPEEGLKFMVYLQKENIIDESGMPKERFSAEFPKEGPSILRIQQVVRGDSAAYFCASSPAGMNTEAFFGQGTRLTVV.